The 5 T cell receptor beta chains reported below all come from one sample, sequenced in a study of cytomegalovirus exposure and HLA in healthy donors. The PCR ran on 60 Vbeta and 13 Jbeta primers. The assay was immunoSEQ multiplex PCR, and TCRdb's table has in-frame clones only and misses some. The data hold some 100,000 clones, with 75% observed a single time. Sequencing was performed on PBMCs. The receptors come from a man in his forties or fifties in good health and CMV-seronegative.

The V call is TRBV5-6, the J call TRBJ2-7; D unclear. The CDR3 is 14 amino acids. Trimming removed 2 bases at V and 5 bases at J, with 14 bases between. The germline V gene encodes CDR1 SGHDT and CDR2 YYEEEE. CDR3 region: CASSLLGQLNEQYF. In DNA, the CDR3 is TGTGCCAGCAGCTTACTGGGCCAGTTAAACGAGCAGTACTTC.

The chain carries TRBV7-2 and TRBJ2-3; D unresolved. The CDR3 has 12 amino acids. CDR1 is SGHTA and CDR2 is FQGNSA in the germline V gene. The V end was cut by 2 bases, the J end by 7 bases, with 7 bases between. CDR3 coding DNA: TGTGCCAGCAGCTTATCTGCGCATACGCAGTATTTT. It yields the protein CASSLSAHTQYF.

This clone has just a few counts. This chain uses TRBV6-6 with TRBJ2-7, with 8 nucleotides matching TRBD2. The CDR3 consists of 16 residues. Germline CDR1 reads MNHNY; CDR2 reads SVGAGI (reference sequence). With V trimmed by 2 bases and J by 2 bases, 8 bases remained unmatched. DNA of the CDR3: TGTGCCAGCAGTTACGTAGCGGGGCAAGAAACCTACGAGCAGTACTTC. Protein product: CASSYVAGQETYEQYF.

This CDR3 reads CASLGQQNTGELFF. CDR3 in DNA: TGTGCCAGTTTGGGACAGCAAAACACCGGGGAGCTGTTTTTT. The chain joins TRBV28 to TRBJ2-2, with 7 bases matching TRBD1. V lost 9 bases, J lost 2 bases, and 6 bases stayed unmatched. This CDR3 has 14 amino acids. Germline V lookup: CDR1 MDHEN, CDR2 SYDVKM.

This clone was counted once. The chain links TRBV7-9 to TRBJ2-7; D unresolved. Germline V lookup: CDR1 SEHNR, CDR2 FQNEAQ (reference sequence). CDR3 size: 12 residues. The V end was cut by 5 bases, the J end by 7 bases, with 12 bases between. Written as DNA, the CDR3 is TGTGCCAGCAGCCCTATGATCGCAGAGCAGTACTTC. This translates into CASSPMIAEQYF.